A single TCR beta chain is shown here with its context. TCRdb keeps only in-frame clones here, not all; method: immunoSEQ multiplex PCR. The data contain roughly 150,000 clones, 86% of them singletons. From germline, CDR1 is MRHNA and CDR2 SNTAGT. Trimming removed 9 bases from V and 1 base from J, with 12 bases in between. CDR3 size: 13 residues. These donors were members of the roughly 120-subject validation cohort, a group separate from the approximately 670-subject first cohort. This entry comes from a study of cytomegalovirus exposure and HLA in healthy donors. Study-wide context: The 120 validation repertoires, a later analysis reported, used the same platform as the approximately 730 repertoires from the first cohort.

This rearrangement joins TRBV6-4 to TRBJ2-5; D is uncertain. Sequenced material: PBMCs. The clonotype originates from a woman aged 18-29 years in good health and CMV-seronegative. CDR3 residues: CARWATLQETQYF. The CDR3 nucleotides read TGTGCCAGGTGGGCAACCCTCCAAGAGACCCAGTACTTC.